The present entry profiles one T cell receptor (beta chain) with its context. Relative to the germline gene, one junction end is altered; a read error may explain this. This sample stems from a study of blood T cells in healthy people across ages. Next came a second PCR, run for roughly 6 to 11 cycles, which used a sample-barcoded 5' primer along with a J-beta primer mix. A template-switch adaptor with 12 random nucleotides tagged each cDNA molecule. TCRdb recomputed calls from the 5' RACE reads with MiXCR, one row per CDR3 protein. The table records over 1,200,000 distinct CDR3 sequences, around 55% of them present only once. This clonotype originated in a man younger than 35 in good health. Source material: blood.

The CDR3, as DNA: TGTGCCACCAGTGAGGGGGACTACAATGAGCAGTTCTTC. Translating gives CATSEGDYNEQFF. The chain joins TRBV10-3 to TRBJ2-1, with D perhaps TRBD1 (6 bases). Germline V gives CDR1 ENHRY, CDR2 SYGVKD. CDR3 length equals 13 residues.